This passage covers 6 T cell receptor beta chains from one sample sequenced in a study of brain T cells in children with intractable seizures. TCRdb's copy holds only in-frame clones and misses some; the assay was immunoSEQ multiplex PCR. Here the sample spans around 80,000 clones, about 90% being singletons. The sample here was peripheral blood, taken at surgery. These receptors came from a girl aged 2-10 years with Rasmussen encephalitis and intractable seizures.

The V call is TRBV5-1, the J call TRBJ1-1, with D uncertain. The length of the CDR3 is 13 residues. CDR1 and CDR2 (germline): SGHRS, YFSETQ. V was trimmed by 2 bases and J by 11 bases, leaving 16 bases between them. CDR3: CASSFGRATSAFF. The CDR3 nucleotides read TGCGCCAGCAGCTTCGGTAGGGCAACTTCGGCTTTCTTT.

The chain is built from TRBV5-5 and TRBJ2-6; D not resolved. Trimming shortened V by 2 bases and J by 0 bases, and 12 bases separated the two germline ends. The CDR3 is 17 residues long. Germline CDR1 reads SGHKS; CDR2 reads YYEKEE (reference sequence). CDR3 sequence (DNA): TGTGCCAGCAGCTTTTTCCTTGAGAGCTCTGGGGCCAACGTCCTGACTTTC. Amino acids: CASSFFLESSGANVLTF.

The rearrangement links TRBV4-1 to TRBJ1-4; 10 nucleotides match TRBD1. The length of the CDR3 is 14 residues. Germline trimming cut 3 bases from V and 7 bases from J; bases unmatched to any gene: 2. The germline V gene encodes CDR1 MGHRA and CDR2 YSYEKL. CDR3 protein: CASSQWTGGEKLFF. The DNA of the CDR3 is TGCGCCAGCAGCCAGTGGACAGGGGGTGAAAAACTGTTTTTT.

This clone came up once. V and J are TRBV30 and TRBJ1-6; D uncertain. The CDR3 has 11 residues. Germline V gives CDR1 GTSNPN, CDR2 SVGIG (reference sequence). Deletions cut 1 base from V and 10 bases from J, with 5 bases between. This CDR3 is CAWSERSPLHF. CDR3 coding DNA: TGTGCCTGGAGTGAAAGATCACCCCTCCACTTT.

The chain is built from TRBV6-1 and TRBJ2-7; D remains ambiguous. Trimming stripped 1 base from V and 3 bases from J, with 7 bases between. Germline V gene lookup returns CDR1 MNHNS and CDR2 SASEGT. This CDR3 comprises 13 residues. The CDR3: CASSEVPGYEQYF. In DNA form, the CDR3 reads TGTGCCAGCAGTGAAGTTCCCGGCTACGAGCAGTACTTC.

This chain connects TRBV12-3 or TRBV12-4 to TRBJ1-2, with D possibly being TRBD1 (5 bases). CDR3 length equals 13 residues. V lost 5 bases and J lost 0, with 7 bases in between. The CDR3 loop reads CASSLTANYGYTF. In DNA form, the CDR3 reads TGTGCCAGCAGTCTGACAGCTAACTATGGCTACACCTTC.